A selection of T cell receptor beta chains follows, all from one sample in a study of CD8 T cells in ankylosing spondylitis. In TCRdb, the 5' RACE reads were re-called with MiXCR into one record per CDR3 protein. The sample records 670,000 or so distinct CDR3 sequences, 15% to 20% being singletons. The sample was blood, either unsorted or a sorted T cell fraction (not recorded which). The receptors derive from a male donor with ankylosing spondylitis. Both conserved end residues are part of each CDR3. Fields, in order: CDR3 protein, CDR3 DNA, V gene, clone size, J gene, D gene. The D gene is left open where the match is weak. The size field is filled for only some rows; it gives once, few, many or a size class.

CDR3: CASRKIGTGDEKLFF
DNA: TGCGCCAGCAGAAAAATCGGGACAGGGGACGAAAAACTGTTTTTT
V: TRBV5-1
size: -
J: TRBJ1-4
D: TRBD1

CDR3: CASSFSGSTTDTQYF
DNA: TGTGCCAGCAGTTTTAGCGGGTCTACCACAGATACGCAGTATTTT
V: TRBV27
size: -
J: TRBJ2-3
D: TRBD2

CDR3: CASSQWGTSVSEQFF
DNA: TGTGCCAGCAGCCAATGGGGGACTAGCGTTTCTGAGCAGTTCTTC
V: TRBV3-1
size: -
J: TRBJ2-1
D: TRBD2

CDR3: CASSAYLPGQINYGYTF
DNA: TGTGCCAGCAGCGCGTACCTCCCGGGACAGATAAACTATGGCTACACCTTC
V: TRBV9
size: few
J: TRBJ1-2
D: TRBD1

CDR3: CASSPGTDLYGYTF
DNA: TGTGCCAGCAGCCCCGGGACAGACCTATATGGCTACACCTTC
V: TRBV7-2
size: many
J: TRBJ1-2
D: TRBD1

CDR3: CASRGGGNYGYTF
DNA: TGTGCCAGCAGGGGTGGGGGAAACTATGGCTACACCTTC
V: TRBV5-6
size: -
J: TRBJ1-2
D: -

CDR3: CASSLEGGLHSEQYF
DNA: TGTGCCAGCAGCTTAGAGGGCGGCCTCCACTCCGAGCAGTACTTC
V: TRBV11-1
size: -
J: TRBJ2-7
D: -

CDR3: CASSQDEGVGNTEAFF
DNA: TGCGCCAGCAGCCAAGATGAGGGGGTGGGAAACACTGAAGCTTTCTTT
V: TRBV4-3
size: few
J: TRBJ1-1
D: -

CDR3: CATSRARGDPGTNNSPLHF
DNA: TGTGCCACCAGCAGAGCAAGGGGAGACCCGGGGACGAATAATTCACCCCTCCACTTT
V: TRBV15
size: few
J: TRBJ1-6
D: -

CDR3: CATAPRGGLNEQFF
DNA: TGTGCCACAGCCCCCCGGGGGGGCCTGAATGAGCAGTTCTTC
V: TRBV24-1
size: -
J: TRBJ2-1
D: TRBD2

CDR3: CASSLAQGGQPQHF
DNA: TGCGCCAGCAGCTTGGCACAGGGCGGTCAGCCCCAGCATTTT
V: TRBV5-1
size: -
J: TRBJ1-5
D: -

CDR3: CASSQDRSGVGYEQYF
DNA: TGCGCCAGCAGCCAAGATCGGTCAGGGGTAGGCTACGAGCAGTACTTC
V: TRBV4-3
size: -
J: TRBJ2-7
D: -

CDR3: CSVTDSYEQYF
DNA: TGCAGCGTGACAGACTCCTACGAGCAGTACTTC
V: TRBV29-1
size: few
J: TRBJ2-7
D: -

CDR3: CATSRYEGTEAFF
DNA: TGTGCCACCAGCAGATATGAGGGGACTGAAGCTTTCTTT
V: TRBV15
size: many
J: TRBJ1-1
D: -

CDR3: CASSYSPSGGAPGTQYF
DNA: TGTGCCAGCAGTTACTCCCCTAGCGGGGGTGCGCCGGGTACGCAGTATTTT
V: TRBV6-5
size: few
J: TRBJ2-3
D: TRBD2

CDR3: CASSPNGNTIYF
DNA: TGCGCCAGCAGCCCCAATGGAAACACCATATATTTT
V: TRBV5-1
size: -
J: TRBJ1-3
D: -

CDR3: CASSQQGNEAFF
DNA: TGTGCCAGCAGCCAACAGGGTAACGAAGCTTTCTTT
V: TRBV16
size: few
J: TRBJ1-1
D: -

CDR3: CASSSWPASGNTIYF
DNA: TGTGCCAGCAGCTCCTGGCCAGCCTCTGGAAACACCATATATTTT
V: TRBV5-6
size: few
J: TRBJ1-3
D: -

CDR3: CASSLLTPSTDTQYF
DNA: TGTGCCAGCAGCTTACTGACCCCTAGCACAGATACGCAGTATTTT
V: TRBV7-8
size: few
J: TRBJ2-3
D: -

CDR3: CASSFGWNSYEQYF
DNA: TGCGCCAGCAGTTTCGGGTGGAACTCCTACGAGCAGTACTTC
V: TRBV5-1
size: -
J: TRBJ2-7
D: -

CDR3: CASSYSDPQSPEAFF
DNA: TGTGCCAGCAGTTACTCGGACCCACAAAGTCCTGAAGCTTTCTTT
V: TRBV6-5
size: few
J: TRBJ1-1
D: -

CDR3: CASSQVRNYEQFF
DNA: TGTGCCAGCAGCCAAGTTAGGAATTATGAGCAGTTCTTC
V: TRBV14
size: -
J: TRBJ2-1
D: -

CDR3: CSVEDTLSEQYF
DNA: TGCAGCGTGGAGGACACCTTGAGCGAGCAGTACTTC
V: TRBV29-1
size: few
J: TRBJ2-7
D: -

CDR3: CASSRSTAGTYNEQFF
DNA: TGCGCCAGCAGCCGATCAACAGCGGGAACTTACAATGAGCAGTTCTTC
V: TRBV4-1
size: many
J: TRBJ2-1
D: TRBD2

CDR3: CASSQAVADYGYTF
DNA: TGCGCCAGCAGCCAAGCCGTGGCAGACTATGGCTACACCTTC
V: TRBV4-1
size: -
J: TRBJ1-2
D: -

CDR3: CASSFGQRMNTEAFF
DNA: TGTGCCAGCAGCTTTGGACAGCGCATGAACACTGAAGCTTTCTTT
V: TRBV7-9
size: few
J: TRBJ1-1
D: -

CDR3: CASSPDTGGAAGEAFF
DNA: TGTGCCAGCAGCCCAGACACAGGGGGCGCGGCTGGTGAAGCTTTCTTT
V: TRBV11-2
size: -
J: TRBJ1-1
D: TRBD1

CDR3: CASFDSYEQYF
DNA: TGTGCGAGCTTCGACTCCTACGAGCAGTACTTC
V: TRBV28
size: -
J: TRBJ2-7
D: -

CDR3: CASSSQTSGGATTQYF
DNA: TGTGCCAGCAGCTCCCAGACTAGCGGGGGGGCGACCACCCAGTACTTC
V: TRBV5-6
size: -
J: TRBJ2-5
D: TRBD2

CDR3: CASSTRQGTSTDTQYF
DNA: TGTGCCAGCAGTACAAGACAGGGGACTAGCACAGATACGCAGTATTTT
V: TRBV11-2
size: -
J: TRBJ2-3
D: TRBD1

CDR3: CASGTVDTEAFF
DNA: TGTGCCAGCGGGACGGTTGACACTGAAGCTTTCTTT
V: TRBV6-5
size: -
J: TRBJ1-1
D: -

CDR3: CASSLSPASTDTQYF
DNA: TGTGCCAGCAGTTTATCCCCGGCCAGCACAGATACGCAGTATTTT
V: TRBV12-3/TRBV12-4
size: few
J: TRBJ2-3
D: -

CDR3: CASSFGSGSSYEQYF
DNA: TGTGCCAGCAGTTTCGGTAGCGGGAGTTCCTACGAGCAGTACTTC
V: TRBV27
size: few
J: TRBJ2-7
D: TRBD2

CDR3: CASSVFPRDTQYF
DNA: TGTGCCAGCAGTGTTTTTCCCCGAGATACGCAGTATTTT
V: TRBV6-4
size: few
J: TRBJ2-3
D: -

CDR3: CASQRGRINQPQHF
DNA: TGCGCCAGCCAACGGGGACGGATCAATCAGCCCCAGCATTTT
V: TRBV5-1
size: medium-sized
J: TRBJ1-5
D: -

CDR3: CASSQALQGAGNEQFF
DNA: TGCGCCAGCAGCCAAGCACTCCAGGGGGCAGGCAATGAGCAGTTCTTC
V: TRBV4-1
size: -
J: TRBJ2-1
D: TRBD1

CDR3: CSASDGDRGQLYF
DNA: TGCAGTGCTAGTGACGGAGACAGGGGGCAGCTGTACTTC
V: TRBV20-1
size: few
J: TRBJ2-7
D: TRBD1

CDR3: CASSATGVSYNEQFF
DNA: TGCGCCAGCAGCGCAACAGGCGTTTCCTACAATGAGCAGTTCTTC
V: TRBV5-1
size: many
J: TRBJ2-1
D: -